This TCR beta chain came from a study of blood T cell repertoires in COVID-19. Overall study: In each case, the material was cDNA or gDNA derived from T cells, B-cell-depleted T cells, or PBMCs.

In the original workflow: Estimated nucleated cell counts came from reference gene primer amplification. Using immunoSEQ multiplex PCR, the repertoire was profiled, and TCRdb retains in-frame clones only, with some absent. The V and J calls and clone size are taken from that table; D and trimming were inferred from the DNA. The sample has approximately 170,000 clones; around 86% are singletons. This clonotype was obtained from an older man with acute or convalescent COVID-19. Input material: peripheral blood.

The CDR3 sequence: CASRDDRGGEKLFF. The CDR3 DNA reads TGTGCCAGCAGGGACGACAGGGGGGGGGAAAAACTGTTTTTT. The V gene is TRBV6-5, the J gene TRBJ1-4; 9 bases are a match to TRBD1. Unmatched junction bases numbered 7, after V lost 6 bases and J lost 8 bases. Germline lookup yields CDR1 MNHEY and CDR2 SVGAGI. There are 14 residues in the CDR3.